These T cell receptor beta chains were read from a single sample in a study of post-analysis software for immune sequencing data. Each CDR3 protein is one row after TCRdb ran MiXCR on the PCR reads. In the table there are over 150,000 distinct CDR3 sequences, approximately 31% of which are singletons. The sequenced sample was blood. These receptors were collected from a girl aged 10-17 years with multiple sclerosis. Both conserved end residues are part of each CDR3. The size of a clone is reported for some rows only, either as once, few or many, or as a class for expanded clones.

abundance: .; len: 17; v_gene: TRBV6-5; j_gene: TRBJ2-2; CDR3aa: CASSYLQGWRADGELFF
abundance: .; len: 13; v_gene: TRBV28; j_gene: TRBJ2-1; CDR3aa: CASRIAGGNEQFF
abundance: few; len: 15; v_gene: TRBV7-9; j_gene: TRBJ2-1; CDR3aa: CASSLGLAYYNEQFF
abundance: once; len: 13; v_gene: TRBV25-1; j_gene: TRBJ2-1; CDR3aa: CASSVGRYNEQFF
abundance: few; len: 17; v_gene: TRBV12-3/TRBV12-4; j_gene: TRBJ2-7; CDR3aa: CASSNSFRAWGRYEQYF
abundance: .; len: 12; v_gene: TRBV9; j_gene: TRBJ2-1; CDR3aa: CASSGLAGEQFF
abundance: .; len: 13; v_gene: TRBV12-3/TRBV12-4; j_gene: TRBJ2-7; CDR3aa: CASSLASYYEQYF
abundance: few; len: 11; v_gene: TRBV10-3; j_gene: TRBJ2-1; CDR3aa: CAISDSDETFF
abundance: few; len: 18; v_gene: TRBV27; j_gene: TRBJ2-4; CDR3aa: CASRRGQALTATKNIQYF
abundance: many; len: 13; v_gene: TRBV7-2; j_gene: TRBJ2-1; CDR3aa: CASSQNPTGEQFF
abundance: many; len: 15; v_gene: TRBV6-6; j_gene: TRBJ2-1; CDR3aa: CASRSLASSYNEQFF
abundance: .; len: 15; v_gene: TRBV6-1; j_gene: TRBJ1-4; CDR3aa: CASSSGSLRDEKLFF
abundance: many; len: 12; v_gene: TRBV4-1; j_gene: TRBJ2-7; CDR3aa: CASSYVGGEQYF
abundance: many; len: 14; v_gene: TRBV15; j_gene: TRBJ2-7; CDR3aa: CATSRTLTGYEQYF
abundance: .; len: 14; v_gene: TRBV5-1; j_gene: TRBJ2-5; CDR3aa: CASRPLAGIDEQYF
abundance: few; len: 15; v_gene: TRBV4-1; j_gene: TRBJ2-1; CDR3aa: CASSHTPGTGNEQFF
abundance: many; len: 16; v_gene: TRBV20-1; j_gene: TRBJ1-1; CDR3aa: CSAQGQEGASYTEAFF
abundance: many; len: 14; v_gene: TRBV10-2; j_gene: TRBJ2-3; CDR3aa: CASARTSGIDTQYF
abundance: .; len: 12; v_gene: TRBV7-2; j_gene: TRBJ1-1; CDR3aa: CASSRNTGHAFF
abundance: .; len: 13; v_gene: TRBV5-1; j_gene: TRBJ1-6; CDR3aa: CGGGKLNNSPLHF
abundance: many; len: 17; v_gene: TRBV4-1; j_gene: TRBJ2-7; CDR3aa: CASSQPTAGGRSYEQYF
abundance: many; len: 14; v_gene: TRBV20-1; j_gene: TRBJ2-3; CDR3aa: CSACPEGRADTQYF
abundance: .; len: 15; v_gene: TRBV29-1; j_gene: TRBJ2-3; CDR3aa: CSGLDQGWYTDTQYF
abundance: few; len: 16; v_gene: TRBV7-9; j_gene: TRBJ1-1; CDR3aa: CASSAQDDSLNTEAFF
abundance: many; len: 16; v_gene: TRBV5-1; j_gene: TRBJ2-1; CDR3aa: CASSPTSGNSYNEQFF
abundance: few; len: 20; v_gene: TRBV20-1; j_gene: TRBJ2-1; CDR3aa: CSAREWETSGRAFILNEQFF
abundance: few; len: 14; v_gene: TRBV5-1; j_gene: TRBJ2-7; CDR3aa: CARSLIIPPYEQYF
abundance: .; len: 15; v_gene: TRBV11-2; j_gene: TRBJ1-1; CDR3aa: CASSPQGYMNTEAFF
abundance: many; len: 14; v_gene: TRBV5-1; j_gene: TRBJ2-7; CDR3aa: CASSYVQVPGEQYF
abundance: .; len: 14; v_gene: TRBV20-1; j_gene: TRBJ1-4; CDR3aa: CSAPTGTEDEKLFF
abundance: many; len: 15; v_gene: TRBV6-5; j_gene: TRBJ1-2; CDR3aa: CASSYGTQRGYGYTF
abundance: .; len: 15; v_gene: TRBV29-1; j_gene: .; CDR3aa: CSVSPGVRGPHEQYF
abundance: .; len: 15; v_gene: TRBV2; j_gene: TRBJ2-5; CDR3aa: CASTETGTLEETQYF
abundance: .; len: 18; v_gene: TRBV19; j_gene: TRBJ1-6; CDR3aa: CASSPLSGGSKNNSPLHF
abundance: many; len: 14; v_gene: TRBV9; j_gene: TRBJ2-5; CDR3aa: CASSVGLAMETQYF
abundance: .; len: 17; v_gene: TRBV5-1; j_gene: TRBJ2-1; CDR3aa: CASSFLASGRADNEQFF
abundance: many; len: 15; v_gene: TRBV9; j_gene: TRBJ2-4; CDR3aa: CASSVAGLGENIQYF
abundance: .; len: 15; v_gene: TRBV5-1; j_gene: TRBJ1-2; CDR3aa: CASSKKWGRNYGYTF
abundance: many; len: 15; v_gene: TRBV20-1; j_gene: TRBJ2-7; CDR3aa: CSARVYRGRSYEQYF
abundance: many; len: 16; v_gene: TRBV15; j_gene: TRBJ2-7; CDR3aa: CATSRDVVAFGYEQYF
abundance: .; len: 15; v_gene: TRBV20-1; j_gene: TRBJ2-1; CDR3aa: CSARQGYLTYNEQFF
abundance: many; len: 12; v_gene: TRBV10-3; j_gene: TRBJ2-7; CDR3aa: CAISEIHYEQYF
abundance: many; len: 13; v_gene: TRBV5-1; j_gene: TRBJ2-7; CDR3aa: CASSLHTSYEQYF
abundance: few; len: 17; v_gene: TRBV15; j_gene: TRBJ1-1; CDR3aa: CATSRATSGTGNTEAFF
abundance: few; len: 15; v_gene: TRBV28; j_gene: TRBJ2-5; CDR3aa: CASMTSGAEQETQYF
abundance: .; len: 16; v_gene: TRBV5-1; j_gene: TRBJ1-1; CDR3aa: CASSLGGAQMNTEAFF
abundance: many; len: 15; v_gene: TRBV7-9; j_gene: TRBJ1-2; CDR3aa: CASSSSIGGAEGYTF
abundance: few; len: 15; v_gene: TRBV20-1; j_gene: TRBJ2-5; CDR3aa: CSAIQLSGLKETQYF
abundance: few; len: 15; v_gene: TRBV7-8; j_gene: TRBJ1-1; CDR3aa: CASSHYGVQGTEAFF
abundance: few; len: 17; v_gene: TRBV25-1; j_gene: TRBJ2-3; CDR3aa: CASSEWSTGEVTDTQYF
abundance: many; len: 16; v_gene: TRBV20-1; j_gene: TRBJ2-1; CDR3aa: CSARGELSRYYNEQFF
abundance: many; len: 14; v_gene: TRBV4-1; j_gene: TRBJ2-3; CDR3aa: CASSQIAGTDTQYF